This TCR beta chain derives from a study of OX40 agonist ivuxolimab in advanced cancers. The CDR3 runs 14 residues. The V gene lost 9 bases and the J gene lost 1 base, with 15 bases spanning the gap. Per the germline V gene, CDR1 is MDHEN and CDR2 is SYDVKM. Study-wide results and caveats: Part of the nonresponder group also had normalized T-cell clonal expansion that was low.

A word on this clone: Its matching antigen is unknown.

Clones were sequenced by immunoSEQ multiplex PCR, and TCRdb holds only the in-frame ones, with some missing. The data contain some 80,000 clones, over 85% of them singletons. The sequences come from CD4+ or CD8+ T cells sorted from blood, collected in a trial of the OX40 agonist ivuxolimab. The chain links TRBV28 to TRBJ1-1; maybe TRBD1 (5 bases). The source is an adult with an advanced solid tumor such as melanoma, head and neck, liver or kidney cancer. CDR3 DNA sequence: TGTGCCAGTCCGAAATCAGGGAAGAACACTGAAGCTTTCTTT. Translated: CASPKSGKNTEAFF.